A single sample gave rise to the 5 T cell receptor beta chains below, sequenced in a study of OX40 agonist ivuxolimab in advanced cancers. Sequenced by immunoSEQ multiplex PCR; TCRdb stores in-frame clones only, minus some. Of more than 25,000 clones in the sample, about 90% are singletons; the top ten hold 9.4%. Here the sequenced sample was CD4+ or CD8+ T cells sorted from blood, taken in a trial of the OX40 agonist ivuxolimab. Source of these receptors: an adult with an advanced solid tumor such as melanoma, head and neck, liver or kidney cancer.

As to this clone: At one boundary the junction diverges from the germline segment, which might be a read error. In DNA form, the CDR3 reads TGTGCCAGCACCCCGGACGGCTCCGACGAGCAGTACTTC. As protein: CASTPDGSDEQYF. The V gene is TRBV6-6, the J gene TRBJ2-7; D ambiguous. Germline V gene sequence: CDR1 MNHNY, CDR2 SVGAGI (reference sequence). The CDR3 runs to 13 residues.

The chain uses TRBV6-5 and TRBJ2-5; D not resolved. Germline V gene lookup returns CDR1 MNHEY and CDR2 SVGAGI. V was cut by 6 bases and J by 4 bases, with 12 bases left in between. The CDR3 is 13 residues long. The CDR3 region has the DNA TGTGCCAGCAGCGCAGAGGTAGGAGAGACCCAGTACTTC. Protein product: CASSAEVGETQYF.

This rearrangement joins TRBV9 to TRBJ2-2; 11 bases fit TRBD2. The germline gives CDR1 SGDLS, CDR2 YYNGEE. The ends lost 3 bases at V and 4 bases at J; junction bases unmatched: 2. The length of the CDR3 is 15 residues. The CDR3 nucleotides read TGTGCCAGCAGCGATAGCGGGAGGGCCACCGGGGAGCTGTTTTTT. It yields the protein CASSDSGRATGELFF. The complete variable domain, with remaining parts taken from reference TRBV9 and TRBJ2-2, reads DSGVTQTPKHLITATGQRVTLRCSPRSGDLSVYWYQQSLDQGLQFLIQYYNGEERAKGNILERFSAQQFPDLHSELNLSSLELGDSALYFCASSDSGRATGELFFGEGSRLTVL.

As to this clone: The same CDR3 arises from other DNA sequences in this sample as well. The V gene is TRBV7-8, the J gene TRBJ2-1, with 8 bases fitting TRBD2. The CDR3 spans 15 residues. Germline V gives CDR1 SGHVS, CDR2 FQNEAQ. Trimming removed 0 bases from V and 4 bases from J; junction bases left unmatched: 2. The CDR3 nucleotides are TGTGCCAGCAGCTTAGCCGGGAGGGGTTACAATGAGCAGTTCTTC. Its protein is CASSLAGRGYNEQFF.

The rearrangement links TRBV6-1 to TRBJ2-7; 8 bases align to TRBD2. This CDR3 is built from 14 residues. Germline-derived CDR1 and CDR2 are MNHNS and SASEGT. Trimming removed 0 bases from V and 2 bases from J; junction bases left unmatched: 0. The DNA for the CDR3 is TGTGCCAGCAGTGAAGCTAGCGGGGCCTACGAGCAGTACTTC. Its translation: CASSEASGAYEQYF.